The source of this T cell receptor (beta chain) is a study of shared clonotypes between healthy human individuals. Terminally differentiated effector memory CD45RA+ cells were excluded from the naive CD8 cells, which were CD45RO-negative and positively selected for CCR7. Sequencing used immunoSEQ multiplex PCR; TCRdb keeps in-frame clones, though not all of them. The table shows around 650,000 clones, with around 96% occurring only once. The CDR3 is 18 amino acids. The TCR was taken from a woman aged 25 to 45 in good health. The V gene is TRBV21-1, the J gene TRBJ2-1; the D segment call TRBD1 is taken from the table without a DNA check. TRBV21-1 has pseudogene status. Material for sequencing was naive CD8+ T cells sorted from blood. The CDR3 DNA sequence: TGTGCCAGCAGCATCGGACAGGGCCCTGAGGGCTCCTACAATGAGCAGTTCTTC. This gives the protein CASSIGQGPEGSYNEQFF.